Listed below are T cell receptor beta chains from one sample, sequenced in a study of T cells after yellow fever vaccination. TCRdb fed the 5' RACE reads into MiXCR, producing one record per CDR3 protein. Of fewer than 350,000 distinct CDR3 sequences in the sample, less than 4.5% were seen once. Material: PBMCs, obtained on the day of the yellow fever booster vaccination. All receptors come from a man between 18 and 29 years old who received the YFV17D yellow fever vaccine. Both conserved end residues are part of each CDR3. A D gene is named only where the DNA matches it firmly. A clone size is listed for some rows: how often the clone was seen (once, few, many), or a class if it is expanded.

V,size,D,J,DNA,CDR3
TRBV7-2,many,TRBD1,TRBJ1-6,TGTGCCAGCAGCTCAAGACAGGGAACCGCTAATTCACCCCTCCACTTT,CASSSRQGTANSPLHF
TRBV4-1,many,.,TRBJ2-7,TGCGCCAGCAGCCCCCCGGCAGGGACATTTCGCTCCTACGAGCAGTACTTC,CASSPPAGTFRSYEQYF
TRBV6-5,many,.,TRBJ1-2,TGTGCCAGCAGTTATACGGGGGTCTATGGCTACACCTTC,CASSYTGVYGYTF
TRBV20-1,many,.,TRBJ2-3,TGCAGTGCCCCAGGGACGTCAGATACGCAGTATTTT,CSAPGTSDTQYF
TRBV5-1,many,.,TRBJ2-1,TGCGCCAGCACCGGGACGGACCCCAATGAGCAGTTCTTC,CASTGTDPNEQFF
TRBV20-1,many,.,TRBJ2-2,TGCAGTGCTAGACGGACGGCGGGCACCGGGGAGCTGTTTTTT,CSARRTAGTGELFF
TRBV7-2,many,.,TRBJ2-2,TGTGCCAGCAGCTTTAGGAGCGGGAACACCGGGGAGCTGTTTTTT,CASSFRSGNTGELFF
TRBV11-1,many,.,TRBJ1-6,TGTGCCAGCAGCTACGGGACCAATTCACCCCTCCACTTT,CASSYGTNSPLHF
TRBV5-1,few,TRBD1,TRBJ1-6,TGCGCCAGCAGCTTCGGACAGGGGGGGACACCCCTCCACTTT,CASSFGQGGTPLHF
TRBV20-1,.,TRBD1,TRBJ1-1,TGCAGTGCTAGAACCGGGACAGTAGCTTTCTTT,CSARTGTVAFF
TRBV12-3/TRBV12-4,.,.,TRBJ2-2,TGTGCCAGCAGAATAACAGGGTTCGGGATATCAGGGACCGGGGAGCTGTTTTTT,CASRITGFGISGTGELFF
TRBV29-1,many,TRBD1,TRBJ2-2,TGCAGCGGGGGACAGGGGAACACCGGGGAGCTGTTTTTT,CSGGQGNTGELFF
TRBV14,few,.,TRBJ2-2,TGTGCCAGCAGCCGTGACAGTACCGGGGAGCTGTTTTTT,CASSRDSTGELFF
TRBV7-2,.,TRBD1,TRBJ1-1,TGTGCCAGCAGCTCGGGGAGGGGGCTTGGAGCTTTCTTT,CASSSGRGLGAFF
TRBV6-5,.,.,TRBJ1-1,TGTGCCAGCAGTGGGCCACAGGGCAAGGTCCCTGAAGCTTTCTTT,CASSGPQGKVPEAFF
TRBV24-1,.,TRBD2,TRBJ2-5,TGTGCCACCAGCCCCGGGACTAGCGGGGATTCGGAGACCCAGTACTTC,CATSPGTSGDSETQYF
TRBV10-3,many,.,TRBJ2-1,TGTGCCGCGTGGGAAGGGTTCTCCTACAATGAGCAGTTCTTC,CAAWEGFSYNEQFF
TRBV4-3,medium-sized,TRBD1,TRBJ2-6,TGCGCCAGCAGCCAAGCAGGGGGCTCTGGGGCCAACGTCCTGACTTTC,CASSQAGGSGANVLTF
TRBV5-1,.,TRBD1,TRBJ2-3,TGCGCCAGCAGCTTGAGACAGGGAATTGCAGATACGCAGTATTTT,CASSLRQGIADTQYF
TRBV7-9,many,.,TRBJ2-5,TGTGCCAGCAGCTTAGAATCCCATAGTGAGACCCAGTACTTC,CASSLESHSETQYF